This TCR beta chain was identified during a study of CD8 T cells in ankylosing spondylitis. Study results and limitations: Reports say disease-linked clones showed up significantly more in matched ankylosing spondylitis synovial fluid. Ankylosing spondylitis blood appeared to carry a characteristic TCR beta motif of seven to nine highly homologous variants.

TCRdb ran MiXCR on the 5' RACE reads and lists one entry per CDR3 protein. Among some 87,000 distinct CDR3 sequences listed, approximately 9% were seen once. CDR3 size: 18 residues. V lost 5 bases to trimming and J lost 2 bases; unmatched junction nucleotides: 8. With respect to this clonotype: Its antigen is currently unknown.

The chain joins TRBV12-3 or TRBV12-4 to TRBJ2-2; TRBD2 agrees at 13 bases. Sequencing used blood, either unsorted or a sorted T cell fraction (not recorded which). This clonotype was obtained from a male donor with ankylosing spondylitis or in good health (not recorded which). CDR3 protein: CASSPGLAGVLNTGELFF. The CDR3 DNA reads TGTGCCAGCAGTCCCGGACTAGCGGGGGTCCTAAACACCGGGGAGCTGTTTTTT.